This T cell receptor (beta chain) was recovered during a study of blood T cell repertoires in COVID-19. The germline gives CDR1 GTSNPN, CDR2 SVGIG (reference sequence). This CDR3 contains 15 residues. V was pared by 5 bases and J by 8 bases, with 7 bases of the junction left unmatched. Under the authors' procedure: Estimation of nucleated cell counts was performed using reference gene primer amplification. Assay: immunoSEQ multiplex PCR; the TCRdb copy retains only in-frame clones and omits some. The DNA was the basis for D and trimming; V, J and clone size are from that table. The repertoire has roughly 520,000 clones, roughly 88% of them found once; the top ten carry approximately 1.8%. Living in 24 US areas, the participants were between roughly 18 and 90 years of age. Membership in each cohort depended on participant-reported clinical history.

Sequenced material: PBMCs or T cells enriched from blood (not recorded which). The TCR was taken from a woman in her 40s who had recovered from COVID-19. This chain uses TRBV30 with TRBJ2-1, with 15 nucleotides matching TRBD2. As DNA, the CDR3 is TGTGCCTGGCGGGGGACTAGCGGGAGGAGGTATGAGCAGTTCTTC. This sequence encodes CAWRGTSGRRYEQFF.